A selection of T cell receptor beta chains follows, all from one sample in a study of graft-versus-host responses after intestinal transplantation. The antigens these receptors bind are not known. Profiled with immunoSEQ multiplex PCR; TCRdb holds only in-frame clones, not every one. The sample holds about 93,000 clones; 80% to 95% are singletons and the top ten take over 0.45%. This specimen consisted of unstimulated CD8+ T cells sorted from spleen or lymph node cells, obtained before intestinal transplant. These receptors were obtained from a human donor who received an intestinal transplant. CDR3s include the opening cysteine and the closing phenylalanine or tryptophan. A D gene is named only where the DNA matches it firmly. Expanded clones get a size class; other rows say once, few or many, or leave the size out.

14	.	once	TRBJ1-5	TRBV7-9	TGTGCCAGCAGCCGAGGGGGAAGCAATCAGCCCCAGCATTTT	CASSRGGSNQPQHF
15	TRBD1	.	TRBJ2-7	TRBV2	TGTGCCAGCGGGAAAACTGGGACAGGGGGTTCCGAGCAGTACTTC	CASGKTGTGGSEQYF
16	TRBD1	.	TRBJ1-1	TRBV2	TGTGCCAGCAGTGAAGAGGACAGGGGGCCTTACACTGAAGCTTTCTTT	CASSEEDRGPYTEAFF
15	.	.	TRBJ1-5	TRBV19	TGTGCCAGTAGTATTCATGGCGGAGGCAATCAGCCCCAGCATTTT	CASSIHGGGNQPQHF
14	.	.	TRBJ1-2	TRBV9	TGTGCCAGCAGCGTAATGGGGGAGGTCTATGGCTACACCTTC	CASSVMGEVYGYTF
16	TRBD2	.	TRBJ2-3	TRBV9	TGTGCCAGCAGCGGTGGGGAAGCGGGGTCCACAGATACGCAGTATTTT	CASSGGEAGSTDTQYF
14	TRBD1	.	TRBJ2-7	TRBV27	TGTGCCAGCAGTTACGCAGGGGGCTCCTACGAGCAGTACTTC	CASSYAGGSYEQYF
14	TRBD2	.	TRBJ2-7	TRBV13	TGTGCCAGCAGCTTAGGGGGGGGGACCTACGAGCAGTACTTC	CASSLGGGTYEQYF
18	TRBD2	.	TRBJ2-1	TRBV28	TGTGCCAGCAGTTTCCTCGGGCTAGCGGGAGTATCGTACAATGAGCAGTTCTTC	CASSFLGLAGVSYNEQFF
19	TRBD1	.	TRBJ1-4	TRBV7-9	TGTGCCAGCAGCTTAGCCTTGCCGGGACAGGGGCCGCGGGGTGAAAAACTGTTTTTT	CASSLALPGQGPRGEKLFF
16	.	.	TRBJ1-3	TRBV2	TGTGCCAGCAGTGAACCTCGGGGAAGGTCCGGAAACACCATATATTTT	CASSEPRGRSGNTIYF
19	TRBD2	.	TRBJ2-4	TRBV5-4	TGTGCCAGCAGCCAAGATCCCGGACTAGCGGGAGGGGGCCAAAACATTCAGTACTTC	CASSQDPGLAGGGQNIQYF
15	.	.	TRBJ1-2	TRBV27	TGTGCCAGCAGTTTATCTCCTACAGTTAACTATGGCTACACCTTC	CASSLSPTVNYGYTF
14	TRBD1	.	TRBJ1-1	TRBV29-1	TGCAGCGTTGAAGGAAGCGACAGGGGCACTGAAGCTTTCTTT	CSVEGSDRGTEAFF
16	TRBD1	.	TRBJ1-5	TRBV7-8	TGTGCCAGCAGCTCAATAATGACAGGGTACAATCAGCCCCAGCATTTT	CASSSIMTGYNQPQHF
14	.	.	TRBJ1-1	TRBV7-9	TGTGCCAGCAGAGCAAAAGGGGTGAACACTGAAGCTTTCTTT	CASRAKGVNTEAFF
18	TRBD2	.	TRBJ2-1	TRBV7-9	TGTGCCAGCAGCTTATTTGGTTGGACTAGCGGGGGTGTCGATGAGCAGTTCTTC	CASSLFGWTSGGVDEQFF
11	.	.	TRBJ2-7	TRBV6-6	TGTGCCAGCAGTTACTCGAGCGAGCAGTACTTC	CASSYSSEQYF
12	.	once	TRBJ2-7	TRBV30	TGTGCCTGGAGAGATAACAGCTACGAGCAGTACTTC	CAWRDNSYEQYF
15	.	.	TRBJ1-2	TRBV6-1	TGTGCCAGCAGTTTGATAGACAGTCACCCCAGTGGCTACACCTTC	CASSLIDSHPSGYTF
14	TRBD1	.	TRBJ1-2	TRBV7-9	TGTGCCAGCCGGACAGGGCCAGAGAAGGATGGCTACACCTTC	CASRTGPEKDGYTF
15	TRBD2	.	TRBJ2-1	TRBV5-4	TGTGCCAGCAGCCAAACCGGGACTAGCGGGTATGAGCAGTTCTTC	CASSQTGTSGYEQFF
15	TRBD1	.	TRBJ1-6	TRBV10-3	TGTGCCATCAGAGGCCGGGACAGACATAATTCACCCCTCCACTTT	CAIRGRDRHNSPLHF
13	.	.	TRBJ2-3	TRBV28	TGTGCCAGCAGCGGACAGTTATCAGATACGCAGTATTTT	CASSGQLSDTQYF
14	.	.	TRBJ1-1	TRBV7-9	TGTGCCAGCAGCTTAGCGCCGGGATCAGACGAAGCTTTCTTT	CASSLAPGSDEAFF
15	TRBD1	.	TRBJ2-5	TRBV6-5	TGTGCCAGCAGTCCCCGGGACAGGCTATTAGAGACCCAGTACTTC	CASSPRDRLLETQYF
14	.	.	TRBJ2-7	TRBV27	TGTGCCAGCAGTATTTCAGTCTCCTCCTACGAGCAGTACTTC	CASSISVSSYEQYF
17	TRBD2	.	TRBJ2-1	TRBV27	TGTGCCACAGGGACTAGCGGGAGGTTATTCTCCTACAATGAGCAGTTCTTC	CATGTSGRLFSYNEQFF
19	.	.	TRBJ2-6	TRBV21-1	TGTGCCAGCAGTCTAAGCCGGGACATTGCTGCCTCTGGGGCCAACGTCCTGACTTTC	CASSLSRDIAASGANVLTF
14	TRBD1	.	TRBJ2-3	TRBV4-3	TGCGCCAGCAGCCAAGGGACAGGGGCCAGTACGCAGTATTTT	CASSQGTGASTQYF
15	TRBD1	.	TRBJ1-2	TRBV13	TGTGCCAGCAGCTTAGTAGGACAGGGGGACTATGGCTACACCTTC	CASSLVGQGDYGYTF
13	.	.	TRBJ2-2	TRBV27	TGTGCCAGCAGTTTCGGAGTCACCGGGGAGCTGTTTTTT	CASSFGVTGELFF
14	.	once	TRBJ2-7	TRBV7-6	TGTGCCAGCAGCATGGGGGACACACCCTACGAGCAGTACTTC	CASSMGDTPYEQYF
16	.	.	TRBJ2-3	TRBV28	TGTGCCAGCAGTGGGTATTCGGGAGTGCGCACAGATACGCAGTATTTT	CASSGYSGVRTDTQYF
15	.	.	TRBJ1-4	TRBV11-1	TGTGCCAGCAGCTTAGGAGTTGGACTGACAGAAAAACTGTTTTTT	CASSLGVGLTEKLFF
14	.	.	TRBJ2-7	TRBV6-6	TGTGCCAGCAGTTACTTTCCGCCTACCTACGAGCAGTACTTC	CASSYFPPTYEQYF
11	.	.	TRBJ1-5	TRBV2	TGTGCCAGCAAGAAGCATCAGCCCCAGCATTTT	CASKKHQPQHF
16	TRBD2	.	TRBJ2-3	TRBV30	TGTGCCTGGAGTGTATATCTAGCGGGAGTATTAAATACGCAGTATTTT	CAWSVYLAGVLNTQYF